This T cell receptor (beta chain) was identified during a study of blood T cell repertoires in COVID-19. Across the whole study: The origin of the acute and convalescent COVID-19 samples was the United States, Italy and Spain.

CDR1 is SGHTS, CDR2 YDEGEE, per germline. The CDR3 is made up of 13 amino acids. The junction had 3 bases not matched to a gene; V was cut back by 4 bases and J by 5 bases. Method: immunoSEQ multiplex PCR; TCRdb's copy keeps in-frame clones and lacks some. The profile covers under 450,000 clones, with 70% to 90% appearing a single time and 1.5% to 1.7% taken by the ten largest. The origin of this receptor is a woman between 40 and 55 years old with COVID-19, enrolled during active disease. The V gene is TRBV5-8, the J gene TRBJ1-2, with 9 bases identical to TRBD1. What was sequenced was peripheral blood. The CDR3 sequence is CASSLDRGYGYTF. Written as DNA, the CDR3 is TGTGCCAGCAGCCTCGACAGGGGGTATGGCTACACCTTC.